The 4 T cell receptor beta chains given below trace back to one sample, sequenced in a study of blood T cell repertoires in COVID-19. TCRdb's table, derived via immunoSEQ multiplex PCR, lists solely in-frame clones and lacks some. The sample shows more than 200,000 clones, 87% of them seen only once. Sequenced sample: peripheral blood. Receptors were obtained from a man between 18 and 29 years old with active or convalescent COVID-19.

J is TRBJ1-2 and V is TRBV20-1; tentatively, D is TRBD1 (5 bases). The CDR3 extends over 11 amino acids. V shed 1 base and J shed 12 bases, with 12 bases lying between them. Germline V lookup: CDR1 DFQATT, CDR2 SNEGSKA (reference sequence). The CDR3 reads CSARVSGGNTF. The DNA for the CDR3 is TGCAGTGCTAGAGTATCCGGGGGGAACACCTTC.

The J gene is TRBJ2-2, the V gene TRBV4-2; perhaps TRBD1 as D (6 bases). V lost 4 bases and J lost 1, with 16 bases in between. The germline gives CDR1 LGHNA, CDR2 YNFKEQ. This CDR3 region has 17 residues. The CDR3 bases are TGTGCCAGCAGCCTAAATCCCGGACAGCTGAACACCGGGGAGCTGTTTTTT. Encoded protein: CASSLNPGQLNTGELFF.

This clone was counted a single time. The rearrangement joins TRBV9 to TRBJ1-2; D possibly corresponds to TRBD1 (5 bases). This CDR3 has 14 amino acids. Germline CDR1 is SGDLS and CDR2 is YYNGEE. V was shortened by 0 bases and J by 6 bases, with 12 bases between the two germline ends. The CDR3 loop is CASSVGEGMDGYTF. CDR3 sequence (DNA): TGTGCCAGCAGCGTAGGGGAGGGGATGGATGGCTACACCTTC.

The count of this clone is one. The CDR3 spells CASSSQAGGTGRPPLHF. DNA for the CDR3: TGTGCCAGCAGCTCTCAAGCTGGAGGGACAGGGAGGCCACCCCTCCACTTT. This chain links TRBV5-4 with TRBJ1-6; TRBD1 matches 9 bases. V dropped 3 bases and J dropped 11; count of bases not matched to a gene: 15. Germline CDR1 is SGHNT and CDR2 is YYREEE (reference sequence). The CDR3 totals 17 residues.